This TCR beta chain stems from a study of sequential checkpoint blockade in melanoma. Study at large: Randomization was 1:1 between first-line nivolumab→ipilimumab and ipilimumab→nivolumab. Maintenance nivolumab came after either treatment sequence.

The junction had 3 bases not matched to a gene; V was cut back by 0 bases and J by 2 bases. The CDR3 has 15 residues. CDR1 and CDR2 (germline): KGHSH, LQKENI. A remark on this clone: The same CDR3 also results from other DNA sequences found in this sample.

Regarding treatment: randomized to nivolumab then ipilimumab (arm A) or the reverse (arm B). Patients had received no earlier DNA-damaging chemotherapy. Sorted cells were live CD3+CD8+, lacking CD19 and CD56, from PBMCs. This table comes from immunoSEQ multiplex PCR, and its TCRdb copy is limited to in-frame clones, with some not included. The sample holds around 26,000 clones, around 73% seen once. V usage is TRBV18 and J usage is TRBJ2-7; TRBD1 aligns across 8 bases. The sample consisted of CD8+ T cells sorted from blood (inferred from file names), taken from a patient given nivolumab and ipilimumab in sequence. This TCR was sampled from a human donor with melanoma. The CDR3 bases are TGTGCCAGCTCACCACCGCAGGACAGGGCCTACGAGCAGTACTTC. This translates into CASSPPQDRAYEQYF. Based on the CDR3 plus reference TRBV18 and TRBJ2-7, the full variable domain is NAGVMQNPRHLVRRRGQEARLRCSPMKGHSHVYWYRQLPEEGLKFMVYLQKENIIDESGMPKERFSAEFPKEGPSILRIQQVVRGDSAAYFCASSPPQDRAYEQYFGPGTRLTVT.